This is a list of T cell receptor beta chains from one sample in a study of CD8 T cells in Susac syndrome. TCRdb fed the immunoSEQ multiplex PCR reads into MiXCR, producing one record per CDR3 protein. This sample has a few hundred thousand distinct CDR3 sequences, with about 93% found just once. Sequencing was done on a sample of CD4+ T cells from PBMCs. These receptor sequences come from a human donor with multiple sclerosis. Each CDR3 is given with its conserved first and last residue. Each record gives: CDR3 protein, J gene, clone size, CDR3 length, V gene. Size tells how often a clone was seen (once, few, many) or the class of an expanded clone, and some rows leave it out.

CDR3aa: CASSFGDGANTQYF
j_gene: TRBJ2-3
abundance: -
len: 14
v_gene: TRBV11-2

CDR3aa: CATRASPRDEQFF
j_gene: TRBJ2-1
abundance: -
len: 13
v_gene: TRBV10-3

CDR3aa: CSVERGVNEQFF
j_gene: TRBJ2-1
abundance: -
len: 12
v_gene: TRBV29-1

CDR3aa: CARCGRKAFF
j_gene: TRBJ1-1
abundance: -
len: 10
v_gene: TRBV21-1

CDR3aa: CASSPKANTEAFF
j_gene: TRBJ1-1
abundance: -
len: 13
v_gene: TRBV18

CDR3aa: CASSHSSSYNEQFF
j_gene: TRBJ2-1
abundance: -
len: 14
v_gene: TRBV11-2

CDR3aa: CASSLRRTGYGYTF
j_gene: TRBJ1-2
abundance: -
len: 14
v_gene: TRBV7-2

CDR3aa: CASGGLAAANTGELFF
j_gene: TRBJ2-2
abundance: -
len: 16
v_gene: TRBV9

CDR3aa: CAISEFGDAQKGTF
j_gene: TRBJ1-2
abundance: -
len: 14
v_gene: TRBV10-3

CDR3aa: CASSGTGSGTGELFF
j_gene: TRBJ2-2
abundance: -
len: 15
v_gene: TRBV9

CDR3aa: CASSKRDRGTEAFF
j_gene: TRBJ1-1
abundance: -
len: 14
v_gene: TRBV19

CDR3aa: CASRSGTEPLDYGYTF
j_gene: TRBJ1-2
abundance: -
len: 16
v_gene: TRBV12-3/TRBV12-4

CDR3aa: CASSTPAGTLNYGYTF
j_gene: TRBJ1-2
abundance: -
len: 16
v_gene: TRBV19

CDR3aa: CASSEQSRNYGYTF
j_gene: TRBJ1-2
abundance: -
len: 14
v_gene: TRBV25-1

CDR3aa: CASSPRRDEKLFF
j_gene: TRBJ1-4
abundance: -
len: 13
v_gene: TRBV18

CDR3aa: CSDRKGTEAFF
j_gene: TRBJ1-1
abundance: -
len: 11
v_gene: TRBV20-1

CDR3aa: CASTRTGGLRGYTF
j_gene: TRBJ1-2
abundance: -
len: 14
v_gene: TRBV12-3/TRBV12-4

CDR3aa: CASSKGGEVRQPQHF
j_gene: TRBJ1-5
abundance: -
len: 15
v_gene: TRBV19

CDR3aa: CSARSGGSSYNSPLHF
j_gene: TRBJ1-6
abundance: -
len: 16
v_gene: TRBV20-1

CDR3aa: CAWSRARVASSTDTQYF
j_gene: TRBJ2-3
abundance: -
len: 17
v_gene: TRBV30

CDR3aa: CASSRDYSTTDTQYF
j_gene: TRBJ2-3
abundance: -
len: 15
v_gene: TRBV5-1

CDR3aa: CASRLDRVNNEQFF
j_gene: TRBJ2-1
abundance: -
len: 14
v_gene: TRBV7-9

CDR3aa: CASSVGSSGKTDTQYF
j_gene: TRBJ2-3
abundance: -
len: 16
v_gene: TRBV9

CDR3aa: CASSRTSSGTINEQFF
j_gene: TRBJ2-1
abundance: few
len: 16
v_gene: TRBV5-1

CDR3aa: CATSDVGSGANVLTF
j_gene: TRBJ2-6
abundance: -
len: 15
v_gene: TRBV24-1

CDR3aa: CASSLTVNTEAFF
j_gene: TRBJ1-1
abundance: many
len: 13
v_gene: TRBV7-3

CDR3aa: CASTPWGSPGASDTQYF
j_gene: TRBJ2-3
abundance: -
len: 17
v_gene: TRBV6-1

CDR3aa: CAWSPRGIGGYTF
j_gene: TRBJ1-2
abundance: -
len: 13
v_gene: TRBV30

CDR3aa: CASSLRGPAGYEQYF
j_gene: TRBJ2-7
abundance: -
len: 15
v_gene: TRBV12-3/TRBV12-4

CDR3aa: CATSRDLVDEGAFF
j_gene: TRBJ1-1
abundance: -
len: 14
v_gene: TRBV15

CDR3aa: CASSPLRLETQYF
j_gene: TRBJ2-5
abundance: -
len: 13
v_gene: TRBV5-6

CDR3aa: CASSLTSGVPPFYNEQFF
j_gene: TRBJ2-1
abundance: -
len: 18
v_gene: TRBV18

CDR3aa: CAWSVGTGNGYTF
j_gene: TRBJ1-2
abundance: -
len: 13
v_gene: TRBV30

CDR3aa: CASSWSSYNEQFF
j_gene: TRBJ2-1
abundance: -
len: 13
v_gene: TRBV5-6

CDR3aa: CASSQLGRSSGNTIYF
j_gene: TRBJ1-3
abundance: once
len: 16
v_gene: TRBV16

CDR3aa: CSARVGSGSSYNEQFF
j_gene: TRBJ2-1
abundance: -
len: 16
v_gene: TRBV20-1

CDR3aa: CASSAQGPGGDTQYF
j_gene: TRBJ2-3
abundance: -
len: 15
v_gene: TRBV5-1

CDR3aa: CASSGGANTEAFF
j_gene: TRBJ1-1
abundance: -
len: 13
v_gene: TRBV10-2

CDR3aa: CASGWAGRTDTQYF
j_gene: TRBJ2-3
abundance: -
len: 14
v_gene: TRBV2

CDR3aa: CASSLGGREDTQYF
j_gene: TRBJ2-3
abundance: -
len: 14
v_gene: TRBV5-6

CDR3aa: CSVDNEGSTDTQYF
j_gene: TRBJ2-3
abundance: -
len: 14
v_gene: TRBV29-1

CDR3aa: CASSPTGNSYGYTF
j_gene: TRBJ1-2
abundance: -
len: 14
v_gene: TRBV28